The 3 T cell receptor beta chains in this list originate from one sample, sequenced in a study of shared clonotypes between healthy human individuals. Profiled with immunoSEQ multiplex PCR; TCRdb holds only in-frame clones, not every one. The table lists roughly 2,300,000 clones, roughly 92% of them singletons, with around 0.4% in the top ten. The sample taken for sequencing was naive CD4+ T cells from PBMCs. Regarding subset: CD45RA+ positively selected. Source of these receptors: a man younger than 35 in good health. Some clones in this sample may be carry-over from other donors' samples.

The gene calls are TRBV11-2 and TRBJ2-3; the D call may be TRBD1 or TRBD2 (7 bases each). Trimming removed 2 bases at V and 4 bases at J, with 13 bases between. The CDR3 loop spans 15 amino acids. Per germline, CDR1 SGHAT and CDR2 FQNNGV. CDR3 residues: CASSLSGGAADTQYF. In nucleotides, the CDR3 is TGTGCCAGCAGCTTATCAGGGGGGGCGGCAGATACGCAGTATTTT. Complete variable domain (other parts from reference TRBV11-2 and TRBJ2-3): EAGVAQSPRYKIIEKRQSVAFWCNPISGHATLYWYQQILGQGPKLLIQFQNNGVVDDSQLPKDRFSAERLKGVDSTLKIQPAKLEDSAVYLCASSLSGGAADTQYFGPGTRLTVL.

Comment on this clone: Other DNA sequences within the sample encode an identical CDR3. CDR3 nucleotide sequence: TGTGCCAGCAGCTTACAAAACTATGGCTACACCTTC. It translates to CASSLQNYGYTF. The rearrangement joins TRBV7-9 to TRBJ1-2; D unclear. V lost 2 bases to trimming and J lost 2 bases, with 3 bases between them. Germline CDR1 is SEHNR and CDR2 is FQNEAQ (reference sequence). This CDR3 has 12 residues.

Concerning this clone itself: Other nucleotide sequences from this sample produce the same CDR3. The chain couples TRBV7-9 to TRBJ2-2; no reliable D call. V was pared by 2 bases and J by 8 bases, with 6 bases between. The CDR3 runs to 12 residues. The germline gives CDR1 SEHNR, CDR2 FQNEAQ (reference sequence). CDR3 loop: CASSLSAGELFF. The CDR3 DNA follows: TGTGCCAGCAGCTTATCGGCGGGGGAGCTGTTTTTT.